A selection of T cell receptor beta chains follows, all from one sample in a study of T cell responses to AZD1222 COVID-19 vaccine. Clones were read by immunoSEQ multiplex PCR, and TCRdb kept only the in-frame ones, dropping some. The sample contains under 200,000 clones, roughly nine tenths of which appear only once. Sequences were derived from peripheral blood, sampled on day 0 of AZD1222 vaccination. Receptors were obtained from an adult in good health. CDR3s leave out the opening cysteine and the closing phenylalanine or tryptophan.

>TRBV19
ASSVKGTPPNEQF
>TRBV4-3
ASSRASVDNEQF
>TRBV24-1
ATSEAGRPYEQY
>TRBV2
ASSAAGTSASYNEQF
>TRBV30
AWSRDRASSPLH
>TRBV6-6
ATKVVTGANYGYT
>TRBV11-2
AISGMNTEAF
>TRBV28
ASSLLQEAF
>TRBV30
AWGRQGIQPQH
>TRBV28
ASSPTGNYGYT
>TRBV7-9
ASSLGLSGAYEQY
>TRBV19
ASRIGTGLSGYT
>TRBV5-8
ASSNPKTDRNEQF
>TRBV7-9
ASSSSQGASGGAYNEQF
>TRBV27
ASSLRQGSYEQY
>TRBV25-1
ASSAQGSPETQY
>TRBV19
ASSIDRIGTEAF
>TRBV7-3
ASSLTASTDTQY
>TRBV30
AWSQNRGRDEAF
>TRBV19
ASSSQGAETQY
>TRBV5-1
ASSILGGIHSGNTIY
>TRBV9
ASSVAGGGHGYT
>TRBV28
ASWVNTEAF
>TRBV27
ASRDAGDSPLH
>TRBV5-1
ASSSGRTPTYEQY
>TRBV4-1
ASTPSSATSYNEQF
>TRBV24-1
ATLRQGRGWTEAF
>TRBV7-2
ASSLDSSNQPQH
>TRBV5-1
ASSLGQGGLDTGELF
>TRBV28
ASSRTGLNEKLF
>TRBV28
ASTPGDTEAF
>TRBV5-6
ASSLDGQGNYGYT
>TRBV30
AWSSNRGPGELF
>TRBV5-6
ASSLVQNTDTQY
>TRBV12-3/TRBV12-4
ASNVGQNYGYT
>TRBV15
ATSRDRGSSYEQY
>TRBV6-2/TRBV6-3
ASSYLPTRGAQY
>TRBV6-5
ASTDRPGSYEQY
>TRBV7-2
ASSLAGDSYGYT
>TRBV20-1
SARGVYEQY
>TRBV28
ASKPGLAGVTQY
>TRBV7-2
ASSLAPGNGYT
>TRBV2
ASRLARGNQPQH
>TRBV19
ASRTGTDSGNTIY
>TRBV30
AWTVNRQGGSPLH